These 26 T cell receptor beta chains were sequenced from one sample in a study of T cells in Graves' hyperthyroidism and ophthalmopathy. Amplified regions were TCR beta CDR3 sequences from RNA transcripts. The study used the HTBI primer set for a first-round RT-PCR of the TCR CDR3. From the multiplex PCR reads, TCRdb called clonotypes with MiXCR, one entry per CDR3 protein. This table has around 350,000 distinct CDR3 sequences, about 15% appearing once. Input material: blood. The receptor source for this set is a woman in her late teens or twenties with Graves' hyperthyroidism that later progressed to Graves' ophthalmopathy.

This clonotype occurred many times. This chain links TRBV30 with TRBJ2-1; D not resolved. This CDR3 comprises 13 residues. With 5 bases removed from V and 1 base from J, the gap between germline ends came to 9 bases. CDR1 is GTSNPN, CDR2 SVGIG, per germline (reference sequence). The CDR3 sequence: CAWASKSYNEQFF. The CDR3 DNA follows: TGTGCCTGGGCGAGTAAGTCCTACAATGAGCAGTTCTTC.

This clonotype appeared many times. This chain joins TRBV6-2 or TRBV6-3 and TRBJ1-1, with D tentatively TRBD1 (5 bases). Germline V gene data show CDR1 as MNHEY and CDR2 as SVGEGT. The CDR3 consists of 14 residues. V was trimmed by 5 bases and J by 1 base, leaving 11 bases between them. The CDR3 DNA is TGTGCCAGCAGTACCGGGGGTAAGAACACTGAAGCTTTCTTT. Amino acid sequence: CASSTGGKNTEAFF.

This clonotype was detected many times. V and J are TRBV28 and TRBJ1-5, with TRBD1 as a possible D gene (5 bases). Germline assignment: CDR1 MDHEN and CDR2 SYDVKM. The V gene lost 6 bases and the J gene lost 2 bases, with 14 bases spanning the gap. The CDR3 spans 15 residues. This CDR3 reads CASRKRGTGNQPQHF. The CDR3 DNA follows: TGTGCCAGCAGAAAGCGGGGGACGGGCAATCAGCCCCAGCATTTT.

This clonotype was found many times. This chain uses TRBV27 with TRBJ2-1; the D call may be TRBD1 or TRBD2 (5 bases each). Germline V lookup: CDR1 MNHEY, CDR2 SMNVEV (reference sequence). Trimming removed 6 bases at V and 3 bases at J, with 12 bases between. The CDR3 covers 14 residues. The CDR3 region has the DNA TGTGCCAGCAGACTAGGGGTCCTCTACAATGAGCAGTTCTTC. Residues: CASRLGVLYNEQFF.

Of note for this clonotype: With a much larger clone just one base away, this may be a read error. The chain employs TRBV12-3 or TRBV12-4 and TRBJ2-1, with 11 bases matching TRBD2. Losses at the gene ends were 7 bases for V and 6 bases for J; bases not matched to a gene: 8. The CDR3 is made up of 15 amino acids. This chain's CDR3 is CASIALAGEGNEQFF. The CDR3 nucleotides read TGTGCCAGCATTGCACTAGCGGGAGAGGGCAATGAGCAGTTCTTC.

This clonotype was seen repeatedly, ten times or more. The J gene is TRBJ1-3, the V gene TRBV28; no reliable D call. Germline lookup yields CDR1 MDHEN and CDR2 SYDVKM. The germline V and J ends were trimmed by 1 base and 0 bases, with 10 bases remaining between them. The CDR3 contains 16 residues. CDR3 region: CASSLYGRGSGNTIYF. The CDR3 DNA sequence: TGTGCCAGCAGTTTATATGGCAGAGGCTCTGGAAACACCATATATTTT. Using reference TRBV28 and TRBJ1-3 for the parts outside the CDR3, the full variable domain is DVKVTQSSRYLVKRTGEKVFLECVQDMDHENMFWYRQDPGLGLRLIYFSYDVKMKEKGDIPEGYSVSREKKERFSLILESASTNQTSMYLCASSLYGRGSGNTIYFGEGSWLTVV.

This clonotype has only a few counts. The chain has TRBV6-1 and TRBJ2-2, with 13 bases matching TRBD2. This CDR3 spans 16 amino acids. Germline V gene sequence: CDR1 MNHNS, CDR2 SASEGT. The V gene end was trimmed by 5 bases and the J gene end by 6 bases; junction bases not matched to a gene: 6. In nucleotides, the CDR3 is TGTGCCAGCAGTTTCACTAGCGGGAGGGCGTCCGGGGAGCTGTTTTTT. This encodes CASSFTSGRASGELFF.

The rearrangement links TRBV18 to TRBJ1-1, with 11 bases that match TRBD1. Trimming cost V 1 base and J 1 base; bases outside gene matches: 8. Germline V CDR1 and CDR2: KGHSH, LQKENI. CDR3 size: 18 residues. The CDR3 sequence: CASSPLGQGAEGNTEAFF. Written as DNA, the CDR3 is TGTGCCAGCTCACCACTCGGACAGGGGGCAGAGGGGAACACTGAAGCTTTCTTT.

This clonotype came up a few times. The chain carries TRBV29-1 and TRBJ2-5; the match to TRBD2 covers 10 bases. The V and J ends lost 6 bases and 7 bases, in that order; junction bases with no gene match: 14. Per germline, CDR1 SQVTM and CDR2 ANQGSEA. The CDR3 is 15 residues long. The CDR3 region is CSVLRTSGHPRTQYF. The CDR3 DNA reads as TGCAGCGTCCTACGGACTAGCGGACACCCCAGGACCCAGTACTTC. Variable domain in full (rest from reference TRBV29-1 and TRBJ2-5): SAVISQKPSRDICQRGTSLTIQCQVDSQVTMMFWYRQQPGQSLTLIATANQGSEATYESGFVIDKFPISRPNLTFSTLTVSNMSPEDSSIYLCSVLRTSGHPRTQYFGPGTRLLVL.

This clonotype showed up just a few times. The rearrangement uses TRBV6-5 and TRBJ1-5; D is unresolved. This CDR3 spans 16 amino acids. Germline values: CDR1 MNHEY, CDR2 SVGAGI. The ends were cut back, 0 bases at V and 6 bases at J, with 15 bases in the middle. The CDR3 region is CASSYSGWARGQPQHF. The DNA for the CDR3 is TGTGCCAGCAGTTACTCTGGGTGGGCTCGGGGTCAGCCCCAGCATTTT.

The chain couples TRBV30 to TRBJ1-2, with 9 bases fitting TRBD1. Trimming took 2 bases from V and 6 from J; bases not matched to a gene: 4. CDR3 length: 13 residues. In germline, CDR1 is GTSNPN, CDR2 SVGIG (reference sequence). In nucleotides, the CDR3 is TGTGCCTGGAGTCGACAGGGGGGGGATGGCTACACCTTC. Its translation: CAWSRQGGDGYTF.

The table lists this clonotype with a few counts. The V and J genes are TRBV5-1 and TRBJ2-7; 12 nucleotides agree with TRBD2. This CDR3 comprises 15 residues. The germline gives CDR1 SGHRS, CDR2 YFSETQ. V shed 5 bases and J 7 bases; nucleotides not matched to a gene: 10. The CDR3 reads CASRLAGGSRDEQYF. Here the CDR3 DNA reads TGCGCCAGCAGACTAGCGGGAGGATCTCGGGATGAGCAGTACTTC.

This clonotype occurred a few times. The rearrangement uses TRBV12-3 or TRBV12-4 and TRBJ2-4; D might be TRBD1 or TRBD2, each matching 5 bases. The CDR3 spans 16 residues. V dropped 1 base and J dropped 0 bases, with 10 bases sitting between them. CDR3 coding DNA: TGTGCCAGCAGTTTAGGAGTTGGGGGAGCCAAAAACATTCAGTACTTC. This codes for CASSLGVGGAKNIQYF.

As to this clonotype: This clone may be a read error of a much larger clone one base away. The V call is TRBV7-9, the J call TRBJ1-1; D unresolved. This CDR3 is 12 amino acids long. Germline CDR1 SEHNR, CDR2 FQNEAQ (reference sequence). DNA of the CDR3: TGTGTCAGCAGCGTCATGAACACTGAAGCTTTCTTT. Residues: CVSSVMNTEAFF.

At least ten counts were recorded for this clonotype. The chain employs TRBV6-1 and TRBJ1-6; no reliable D call. This CDR3 region has 17 residues. V lost 6 bases, J lost 2 bases, and 17 bases lay in between. In germline, CDR1 is MNHNS, CDR2 SASEGT. The CDR3 region is CASRPRPSLAYNSPLHF. The CDR3 nucleotides are TGTGCCAGCAGACCGCGGCCCAGCTTGGCCTATAATTCACCCCTCCACTTT.

The table lists this clonotype with many counts. V usage is TRBV6-1 and J usage is TRBJ2-1; 10 bases line up with TRBD1. Germline V gives CDR1 MNHNS, CDR2 SASEGT. This CDR3 has 13 residues. J lost 14 bases, V lost 2 bases, and 6 bases had no gene match. CDR3 sequence (DNA): TGTGCCAGCAGTGAATATGTCGGGACAGGGGAGTTCTTC. This translates into CASSEYVGTGEFF.

This clonotype was seen at least ten times. This sequence joins TRBV27 and TRBJ2-1; 11 bases align to TRBD2. Germline V gene data show CDR1 as MNHEY and CDR2 as SMNVEV (reference sequence). Unmatched junction bases numbered 8, after V lost 4 bases and J lost 3 bases. The CDR3 sequence is 17 residues long. CDR3 DNA sequence: TGTGCCAGCAGTTCACCGGGACTAGCGGTAGTCTACAATGAGCAGTTCTTC. This encodes CASSSPGLAVVYNEQFF.

V gene TRBV19 combines with J gene TRBJ1-1, with D possibly matching TRBD1 (5 bases). V was clipped by 3 bases and J by 2 bases, with 7 bases between them. The CDR3 contains 13 residues. Germline V gives CDR1 LNHDA, CDR2 SQIVND (reference sequence). This chain's CDR3 is CASSIRVNTEAFF. The CDR3, as DNA: TGTGCCAGTAGTATCAGGGTCAACACTGAAGCTTTCTTT.

The sample holds a few counts of this clonotype. The gene calls are TRBV27 and TRBJ2-7; TRBD1 aligns across 7 bases. CDR3 length: 14 amino acids. In germline, CDR1 is MNHEY, CDR2 SMNVEV (reference sequence). Unmatched junction bases numbered 6, after V lost 3 bases and J lost 4 bases. For the CDR3, the DNA is TGTGCCAGCAGTTTTGGTCTACAGGGGTACGAGCAGTACTTC. Translating it yields CASSFGLQGYEQYF.

V and J are TRBV6-5 and TRBJ1-1; D gene ambiguous. Looked up from germline, CDR1 is MNHEY and CDR2 is SVGAGI. Trimming cost V 2 bases and J 1 base, with 8 bases left between them. CDR3 length equals 14 residues. As DNA, the CDR3 is TGTGCCAGCAGTTACGCACAAGAGAACACTGAAGCTTTCTTT. Its translation: CASSYAQENTEAFF.

The chain employs TRBV4-2 and TRBJ1-5; 9 bases are shared with TRBD1. Germline lookup yields CDR1 LGHNA and CDR2 YNFKEQ. CDR3 length: 15 residues. Trimming took 1 base from V and 4 from J; bases not matched to a gene: 2. Here the CDR3 DNA reads TGTGCCAGCAGCCAAGGGACAGGGGAGAATCAGCCCCAGCATTTT. This sequence encodes CASSQGTGENQPQHF.

Ten or more counts support this clonotype. The rearrangement joins TRBV6-1 to TRBJ2-1; D remains ambiguous. Germline V gives CDR1 MNHNS, CDR2 SASEGT. Between the trimmed V and J ends, which lost 0 bases and 5 bases, there was a span of 11 bases. CDR3 length: 15 amino acids. The CDR3 DNA follows: TGTGCCAGCAGTGAAGCGCTTAACGGTGACAATGAGCAGTTCTTC. This translates into CASSEALNGDNEQFF.

The sample holds many counts of this clonotype. CDR3 DNA: TGTGCCAGCAGTTCCGCGGGACCGACGGCAGGGACTGAAGCTTTCTTT. Its translation: CASSSAGPTAGTEAFF. V is TRBV27 and J is TRBJ1-1; maybe TRBD1 (5 bases). Germline V gene sequence: CDR1 MNHEY, CDR2 SMNVEV (reference sequence). Trimming removed 4 bases from V and 5 bases from J, with 20 bases in between. This CDR3 contains 16 residues.

The CDR3 DNA reads as TGCAGCGCCTGGGACAGGGCGTCGTCAGGGACCCAGTACTTC. Protein sequence: CSAWDRASSGTQYF. This rearrangement joins TRBV29-1 to TRBJ2-5; 9 positions agree with TRBD1. The germline CDR1 and CDR2 sequences are SQVTM and ANQGSEA. The CDR3 has 14 residues. The J segment lost 7 bases and the V segment lost 7 bases, leaving 13 bases of the junction unmatched. The full variable domain, in which reference TRBV29-1 and TRBJ2-5 provide the parts outside the CDR3, is SAVISQKPSRDICQRGTSLTIQCQVDSQVTMMFWYRQQPGQSLTLIATANQGSEATYESGFVIDKFPISRPNLTFSTLTVSNMSPEDSSIYLCSAWDRASSGTQYFGPGTRLLVL.

This clonotype showed up many times. J is TRBJ2-3 and V is TRBV5-1; D not certain. The CDR3 is 14 amino acids. Trimming removed 1 base from V and 1 base from J, with 7 bases in between. Germline V CDR1 and CDR2: SGHRS, YFSETQ. This CDR3 is CASSLTEGTDTQYF. The CDR3 coding sequence is TGCGCCAGCAGCTTGACAGAAGGCACAGATACGCAGTATTTT.

In this sample, this clonotype turned up a few times. V usage is TRBV28 and J usage is TRBJ1-2, with 8 bases fitting TRBD1. Germline trimming cut 5 bases from V and 7 bases from J; bases unmatched to any gene: 9. Germline loops: CDR1 MDHEN, CDR2 SYDVKM. The CDR3 covers 14 residues. The CDR3 spells CASSSRGQDIGYTF. The CDR3 region has the DNA TGTGCCAGCAGTAGCAGGGGGCAGGACATTGGCTACACCTTC.